The clone carrying this TCR beta chain has a count of ten or more. The antigen remains undetermined. From genomic DNA, TCR beta CDR3 was amplified by two-round multiplex PCR. Every TRBV and TRBJ gene had its own specific primer in first-round PCR. Universal primers were used for second-round PCR. TCRdb ran MiXCR on the multiplex PCR reads and lists one entry per CDR3 protein. The sample consists of approximately 41,000 distinct CDR3 sequences, roughly 24% of them appearing once. Per the germline V gene, CDR1 is KGHSH and CDR2 is LQKENI. The CDR3 sequence is 15 residues long. Deletions cut 4 bases from V and 9 bases from J, with 19 bases between. These data originate in a study of prognosis after radiotherapy for stage I lung cancer. General observations from the study: Gene usage, both TRBV and TRBJ, reportedly differed between patients with metastases and patients without them.

This clonotype originated in a donor over 45 with non-small cell lung cancer. The chain uses TRBV18 and TRBJ2-1; D is unclear. The material was PBMCs, obtained before or after stereotactic body radiation therapy (not recorded which). DNA of the CDR3: TGTGCCAGCTCACTCTCTTCCGGCAGGATGAGTGAGCAGTTCTTC. Translation gives CASSLSSGRMSEQFF.